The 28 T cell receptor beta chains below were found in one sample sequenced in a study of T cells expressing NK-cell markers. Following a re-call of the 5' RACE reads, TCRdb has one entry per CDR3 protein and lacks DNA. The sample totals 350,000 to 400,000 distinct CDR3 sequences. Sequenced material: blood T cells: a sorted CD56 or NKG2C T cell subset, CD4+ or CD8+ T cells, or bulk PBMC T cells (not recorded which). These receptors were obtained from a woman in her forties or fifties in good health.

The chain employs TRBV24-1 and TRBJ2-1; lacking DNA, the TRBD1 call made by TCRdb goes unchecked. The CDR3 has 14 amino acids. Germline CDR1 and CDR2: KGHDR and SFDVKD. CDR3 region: CATKGQGSYNEQFF.

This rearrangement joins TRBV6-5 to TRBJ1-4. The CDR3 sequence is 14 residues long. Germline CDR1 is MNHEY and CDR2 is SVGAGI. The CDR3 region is CASSYSISYEKLFF.

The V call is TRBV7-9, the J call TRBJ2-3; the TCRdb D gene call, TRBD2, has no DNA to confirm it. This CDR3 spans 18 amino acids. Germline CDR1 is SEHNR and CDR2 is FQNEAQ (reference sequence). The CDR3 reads CASSLPPRLAGVTDTQYF.

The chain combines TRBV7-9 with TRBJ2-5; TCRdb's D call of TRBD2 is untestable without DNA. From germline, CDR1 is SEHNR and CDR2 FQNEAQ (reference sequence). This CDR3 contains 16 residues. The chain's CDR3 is CASSSKLAGVGETQYF. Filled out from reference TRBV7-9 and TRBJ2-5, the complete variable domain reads DTGVSQNPRHKITKRGQNVTFRCDPISEHNRLYWYRQTLGQGPEFLTYFQNEAQLEKSRLLSDRFSAERPKGSFSTLEIQRTEQGDSAMYLCASSSKLAGVGETQYFGPGTRLLVL.

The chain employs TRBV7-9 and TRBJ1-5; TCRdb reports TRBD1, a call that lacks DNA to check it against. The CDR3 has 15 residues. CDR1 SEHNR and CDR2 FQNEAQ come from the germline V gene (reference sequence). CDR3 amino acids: CASSGQGESNQPQHF.

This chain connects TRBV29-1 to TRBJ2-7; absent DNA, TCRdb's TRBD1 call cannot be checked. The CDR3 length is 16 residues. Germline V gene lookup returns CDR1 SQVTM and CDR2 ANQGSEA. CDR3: CSVEDRRAGDSYEQYF.

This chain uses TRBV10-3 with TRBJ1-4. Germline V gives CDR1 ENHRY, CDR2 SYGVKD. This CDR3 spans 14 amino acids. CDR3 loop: CAISALGKNEKLFF.

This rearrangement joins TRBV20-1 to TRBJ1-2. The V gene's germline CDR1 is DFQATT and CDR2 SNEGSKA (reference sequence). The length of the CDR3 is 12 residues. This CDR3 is CSARVTVLGYTF.

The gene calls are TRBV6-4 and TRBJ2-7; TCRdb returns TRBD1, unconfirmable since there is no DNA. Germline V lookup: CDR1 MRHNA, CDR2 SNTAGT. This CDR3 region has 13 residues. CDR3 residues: CASSLHLKGEQYF.

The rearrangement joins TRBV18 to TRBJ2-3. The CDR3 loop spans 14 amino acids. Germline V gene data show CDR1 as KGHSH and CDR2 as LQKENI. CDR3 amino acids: CASSLRQLADTQYF.

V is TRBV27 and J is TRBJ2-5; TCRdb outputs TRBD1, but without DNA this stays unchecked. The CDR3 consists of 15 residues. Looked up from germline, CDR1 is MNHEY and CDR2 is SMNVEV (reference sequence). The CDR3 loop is CASSLGTGFVETQYF.

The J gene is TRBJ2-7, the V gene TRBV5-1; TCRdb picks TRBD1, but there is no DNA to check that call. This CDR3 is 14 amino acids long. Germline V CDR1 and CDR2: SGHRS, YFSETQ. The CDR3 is CASSTGQGWGEQYF.

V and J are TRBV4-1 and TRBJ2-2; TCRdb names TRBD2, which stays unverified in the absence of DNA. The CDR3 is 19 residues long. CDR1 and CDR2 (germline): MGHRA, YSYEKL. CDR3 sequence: CASSREELAGGANTGELFF.

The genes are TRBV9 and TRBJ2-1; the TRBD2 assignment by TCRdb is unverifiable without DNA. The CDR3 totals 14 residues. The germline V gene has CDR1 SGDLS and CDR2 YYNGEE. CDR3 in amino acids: CASRKREANNEQFF.

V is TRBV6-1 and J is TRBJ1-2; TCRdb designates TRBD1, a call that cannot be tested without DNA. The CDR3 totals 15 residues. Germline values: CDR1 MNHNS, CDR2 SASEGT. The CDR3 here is CASSETRRSPYGYTF.

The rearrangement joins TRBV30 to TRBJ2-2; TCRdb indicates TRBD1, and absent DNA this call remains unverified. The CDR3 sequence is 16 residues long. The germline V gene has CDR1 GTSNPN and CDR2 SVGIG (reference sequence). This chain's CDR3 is CAWMGTGRVYTGELFF.

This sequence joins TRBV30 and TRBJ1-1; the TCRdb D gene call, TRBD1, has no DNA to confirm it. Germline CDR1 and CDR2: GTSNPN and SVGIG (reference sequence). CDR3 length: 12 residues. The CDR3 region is CAWGTENTEAFF.

The CDR3 protein is CATSRDTRQGASTDTQYF. The chain joins TRBV15 to TRBJ2-3; TCRdb designates TRBD1, a call that cannot be tested without DNA. This CDR3 is 18 amino acids long. Germline-derived CDR1 and CDR2 are LNHNV and YYDKDF (reference sequence).

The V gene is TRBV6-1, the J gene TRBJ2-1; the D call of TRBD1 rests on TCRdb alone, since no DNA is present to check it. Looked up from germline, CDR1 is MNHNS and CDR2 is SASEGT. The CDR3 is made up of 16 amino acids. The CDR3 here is CASSEPGQGAYNEQFF.

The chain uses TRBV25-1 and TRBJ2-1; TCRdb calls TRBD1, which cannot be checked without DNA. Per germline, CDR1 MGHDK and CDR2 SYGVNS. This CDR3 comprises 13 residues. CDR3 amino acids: CASGGTMTNEQFF. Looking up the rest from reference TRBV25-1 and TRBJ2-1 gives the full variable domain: EADIYQTPRYLVIGTGKKITLECSQTMGHDKMYWYQQDPGMELHLIHYSYGVNSTEKGDLSSESTVSRIRTEHFPLTLESARPSHTSQYLCASGGTMTNEQFFGPGTRLTVL.

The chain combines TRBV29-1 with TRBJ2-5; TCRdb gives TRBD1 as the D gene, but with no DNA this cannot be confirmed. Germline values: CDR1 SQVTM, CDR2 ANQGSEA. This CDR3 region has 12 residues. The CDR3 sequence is CSVRSSGETQYF.

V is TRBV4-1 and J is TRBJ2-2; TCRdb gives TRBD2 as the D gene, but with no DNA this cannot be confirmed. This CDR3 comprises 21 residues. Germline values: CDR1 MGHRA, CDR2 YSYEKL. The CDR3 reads CASSQAPLRRGLAGTTGELFF.

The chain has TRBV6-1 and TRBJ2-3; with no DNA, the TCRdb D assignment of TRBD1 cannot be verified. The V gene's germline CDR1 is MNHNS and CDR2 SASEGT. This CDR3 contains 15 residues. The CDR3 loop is CASSTRQAPTDTQYF.

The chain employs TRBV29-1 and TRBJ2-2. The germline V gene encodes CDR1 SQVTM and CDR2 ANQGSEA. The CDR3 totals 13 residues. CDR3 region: CSVIDIDTGELFF.

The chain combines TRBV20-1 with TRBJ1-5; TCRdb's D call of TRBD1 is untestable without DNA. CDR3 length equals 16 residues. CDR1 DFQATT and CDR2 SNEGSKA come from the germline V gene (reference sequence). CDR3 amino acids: CSARDPKQGVNQPQHF.

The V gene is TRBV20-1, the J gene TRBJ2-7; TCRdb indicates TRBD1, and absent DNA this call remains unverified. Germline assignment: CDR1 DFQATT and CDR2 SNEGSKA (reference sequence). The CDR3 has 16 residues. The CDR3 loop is CSANGRAGKSSYEQYF.

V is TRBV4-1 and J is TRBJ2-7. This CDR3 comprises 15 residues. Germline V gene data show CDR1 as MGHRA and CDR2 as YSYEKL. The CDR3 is CASSQETGLLDEQYF.

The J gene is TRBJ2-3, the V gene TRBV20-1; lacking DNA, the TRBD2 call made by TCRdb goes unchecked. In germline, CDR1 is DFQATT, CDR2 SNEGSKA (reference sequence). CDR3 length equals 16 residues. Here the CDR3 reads CSAPPRTSGRTDTQYF.